This T cell receptor beta chain was sequenced in a study of memory CD4+ T cells and cytomegalovirus serostatus. The wider study: Of the healthy Belgian adults, under 10 were CMV seropositive and fewer than 30 seronegative.

The sort gate was single viable CD3+CD4+CD8-CD45RO+ cells for memory CD4+ T cells. Authors' methods: Out-of-frame sequences were removed, leaving 2 million to 2.5 million distinct TCRbeta sequences. Assay used: immunoSEQ multiplex PCR; TCRdb lists only in-frame clones, some missing. For V, J and clone size, that table is used; D and trimming come from the DNA. The sample consists of about 27,000 clones, 76% of them appearing once. Trimming cost V 4 bases and J 2 bases; bases outside gene matches: 6. The CDR3 sequence is 15 residues long. The germline gives CDR1 SGHAT, CDR2 FQNNGV. The V and J genes are TRBV11-2 and TRBJ2-7; 9 bases line up with TRBD1. The sequencing input was memory CD4+ T cells from blood. The clonotype originates from an adult in good health and CMV-seronegative. CDR3 DNA sequence: TGTGCCAGCAGCTCATGGACAGGGGAGACCTACGAGCAGTACTTC. Amino acids: CASSSWTGETYEQYF.